Listed here is a single T cell receptor beta chain. This clonotype was seen a handful of times. Which antigen it targets is not known. There are no base qualities to consult, and no much larger clone falls within one base. V is clipped by 3 bases and J by 2 bases, and the sequence between their germline boundaries is 8 bases long. From its cysteine to its phenylalanine, the CDR3 spans 13 amino acids. Here the CDR3 DNA is all that survives: 39 bases in frame from base 1. Per the germline V gene, ENHRY is the CDR1 and SYGVKD is the CDR2. The data were obtained in a study of T cells in Graves' hyperthyroidism and ophthalmopathy (dated by TCRdb to the late 2010s). For the study in its entirety: Peripheral blood samples were taken at initial diagnosis, before any treatment was given. To identify TCR V-J signatures that set the groups apart, the researchers used a discovery cohort of 90 to 100 patients, made up of 43 with Graves' ophthalmopathy and some 58 with stable Graves' hyperthyroidism. In over five Graves' hyperthyroidism patients, the study also compared T-cell repertoires from thyroid tissue with T-cell repertoires from blood. Whether ophthalmopathy could be predicted prospectively was tested in an independent validation cohort made up of approximately 19 hyperthyroidism patients plus 17 patients who later progressed to ophthalmopathy. After blood sampling, hyperthyroidism patients were treated with methimazole at a starting dose of 30 mg daily, and ophthalmopathy patients were treated with high-dose intravenous methylprednisolone. The roughly 100 discovery patients were divided at random into training and test sets in a 7:3 ratio. TCR Vbeta CDR3 sequencing of some 140 peripheral blood samples (approximately 44 ophthalmopathy, around 80 hyperthyroidism and roughly 17 progressor patients) is reported in the paper.

Overall results and qualifications from the work: Ophthalmopathy was separated from stable hyperthyroidism by a 13 V-J signature model, with approximately 90% sensitivity and just over 81% specificity obtained in cross-validation and 80%/75% obtained in testing. Most expanded thyroid clonotypes (frequency above 0.001) were also detected in blood, a finding suggesting that blood repertoires may reflect thyroid immune responses. Sample size was not statistically predetermined, and investigators were not blinded to group allocation. In validation, the model predicted progression to ophthalmopathy a median of 6.5 months before onset, with 65% to 71% sensitivity and more than 72% specificity.

TCR beta CDR3 regions were amplified from RNA transcripts. The TCR CDR3 was subjected to a first round of RT-PCR using the HTBI primer set and the Qiagen OneStep RT-PCR kit. Libraries were constructed in a second round of multiplex PCR, after which size selection and purification were performed. Libraries were sequenced paired-end with 100 bp reads on an Illumina HiSeq2000. As for how the authors treated the data: SOAPnuke was used to process the raw data, removing reads that contained adapters or uncalled bases, had a mean Phred below 15, or lacked an exact match to the constant primer or identifier. High-quality paired reads were merged with COPE v1.2.5, and unique nucleotide sequences were defined as clonotypes. MiTCR v1.1 was used to align the clonotypes against IMGT TRBV, TRBD and TRBJ reference segments. The analysis included only V-J combinations with a frequency above 0.0001, which together covered 99.2% of the repertoires. The TCS score was defined as F50 (clonal expansion) divided by E x V (chaos), with BLOSUM62-based TCRdist calculated between CDR3 peptides within each V-J. Welch's t-statistics and random forest reduced 500 to 650 V-J features to 13, which were used in a naive Bayes classifier (R e1071). TCRdb handled the public reads itself, with Q25 trimming in fastp and clone calling in MiXCR, and kept productive beta chains. Rows merge per CDR3 protein into single entries with the most common DNA and genes. The V and J calls and clone size come from TCRdb's table, not from the authors' own analysis. This sample holds over 400,000 distinct CDR3 sequences; about 22% were observed only once. The top ten hold about 49% of the sample.

Ophthalmopathy patients had moderately to severely active disease, with a Clinical Activity Score of 3 or more, a NOSPECS grade of 4 or more, and a disease duration of less than 3 months. Patients with uncontrolled infections, other autoimmune diseases, pregnancy or lactation were excluded. Diagnoses relied on clinical symptoms, serum thyroxine and TRAb, thyroid ultrasound and orbital computed tomography. PBMCs were separated from 10 ml of fresh peripheral blood using Ficoll-Paque density gradient centrifugation. Trizol reagent was used to extract total RNA, and RNA quality was then checked on an Agilent 2100 Bioanalyzer.

This receptor was obtained from a woman in her 70s with Graves' ophthalmopathy. Material for sequencing was blood. This chain is built from TRBV10-3 and TRBJ2-7; TRBD2 could be the D gene, as 5 bases match. The encoded CDR3 is CAISDSVAYEQYF. The nucleotide sequence reads as follows: TGTGCCATCAGTGATAGCGTTGCCTACGAGCAGTACTTC.